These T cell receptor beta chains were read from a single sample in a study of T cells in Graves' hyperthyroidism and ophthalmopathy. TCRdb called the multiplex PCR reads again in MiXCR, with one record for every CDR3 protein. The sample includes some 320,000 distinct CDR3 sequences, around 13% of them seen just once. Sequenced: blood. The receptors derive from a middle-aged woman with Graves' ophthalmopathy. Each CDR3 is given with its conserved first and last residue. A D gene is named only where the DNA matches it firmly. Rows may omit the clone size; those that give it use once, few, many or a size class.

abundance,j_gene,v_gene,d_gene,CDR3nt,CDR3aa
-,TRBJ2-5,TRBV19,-,TGTGCCAGTAGGCCCCTGGGTGGGGGCCAAGAGACCCAGTACTTC,CASRPLGGGQETQYF
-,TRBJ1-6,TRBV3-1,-,TGTGCCAGCAGCCAAGAGGGGGGTAGGGGCTCCTATAATTCACCCCTCCACTTT,CASSQEGGRGSYNSPLHF
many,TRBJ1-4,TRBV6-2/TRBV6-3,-,TGTGCCAGCAACCAGAACACCGCAACTAATGAAAAACTGTTTTTT,CASNQNTATNEKLFF
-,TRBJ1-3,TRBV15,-,TGTGCCACCAGCAGAGTAACAGCCGGAAACACCATATATTTT,CATSRVTAGNTIYF
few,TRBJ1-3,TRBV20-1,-,TGCAGTGCTAATGACGCGAGCTCTGGAAACACCATATATTTT,CSANDASSGNTIYF
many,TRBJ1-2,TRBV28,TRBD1,TGTGCCAGCAGTTTCGCCGGTATGAAGACAGGGGCGTATGGCTACACCTTC,CASSFAGMKTGAYGYTF
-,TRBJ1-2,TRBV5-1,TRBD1,TGCGCCAGCAGCTTGGGGACCGGGACAGCTAACTATGGCTACACCTTC,CASSLGTGTANYGYTF
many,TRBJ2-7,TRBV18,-,TGTGCCAGCTCACCCTCCGGCGCAGGGGCCTACGAGCAGTACTTC,CASSPSGAGAYEQYF
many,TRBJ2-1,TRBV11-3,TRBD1,TGTGCCAGCAGCTTAGAACAGGGGGCCTACAATGAGCAGTTCTTC,CASSLEQGAYNEQFF
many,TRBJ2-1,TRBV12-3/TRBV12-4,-,TGTGCCAGCAGTTCCAGACGCGTTGAGCAGTTCTTC,CASSSRRVEQFF
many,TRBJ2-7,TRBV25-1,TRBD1,TGTGCCAGTGGGGACAGCTACGGCTTTTCCTACGAGCAGTACTTC,CASGDSYGFSYEQYF
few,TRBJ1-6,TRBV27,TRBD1,TGTGCCAGCAGTTGGGACAGCTATTCACCCCTCCACTTT,CASSWDSYSPLHF
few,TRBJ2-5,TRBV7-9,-,TGTGCAGTAGACCTACCCGGAGAGACCCAGTACTTC,CAVDLPGETQYF
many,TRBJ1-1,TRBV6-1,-,TGTGCCAGCACTGGGCCTCAATCGGGGGGAGCTTTCTTT,CASTGPQSGGAFF
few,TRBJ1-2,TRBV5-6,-,TGTGCCAGCAGCTTGGGGGGCAGCCCGGTTGCCACCTTC,CASSLGGSPVATF
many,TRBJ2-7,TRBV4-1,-,TGCGCCAGCAGCCTTAGTCGGCAGGCTGCCTACGAGCAGTACTTC,CASSLSRQAAYEQYF
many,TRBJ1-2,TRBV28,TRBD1,TGTGCCAGCAGCGGGGGCGACAGGGGTAGATATGGCTACACCTTC,CASSGGDRGRYGYTF
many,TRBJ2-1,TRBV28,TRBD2,TGTGCCAGCCGGACTAGTCTACAATGGGAGCAGTTCTTC,CASRTSLQWEQFF
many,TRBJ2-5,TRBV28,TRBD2,TGTGCCAGCAGTTACCCACTTACCCATCTTAGCGGGAGGGCCCCGGAGACCCAGTACTTC,CASSYPLTHLSGRAPETQYF
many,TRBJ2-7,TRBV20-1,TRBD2,TGCAGTGCTACCTTGGGACTAGCGAGTGCCTACGAGCAGTACTTC,CSATLGLASAYEQYF
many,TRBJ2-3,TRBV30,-,TGTGCCTGGAGTCGGGGAACTAGCACAGATACGCAGTATTTT,CAWSRGTSTDTQYF
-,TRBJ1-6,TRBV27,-,TGTGCCAGCAGGAAGGGCGTTTCACCCCTCCACTTT,CASRKGVSPLHF
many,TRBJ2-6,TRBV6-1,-,TGTGCCAGCAGATCTACCTTACAGGGCTCGGCTGGGGCCAACGTCCTGACTTTC,CASRSTLQGSAGANVLTF
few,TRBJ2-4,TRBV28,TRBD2,TGTGCCAGCAGTTTACTAGAACTAGCGGGAGGCCGGAACATTCAGTACTTC,CASSLLELAGGRNIQYF
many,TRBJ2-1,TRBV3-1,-,TGTGCCAGCAGCCGGTCTCAGTATGAGCAGTTCTTC,CASSRSQYEQFF
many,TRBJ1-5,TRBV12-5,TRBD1,TGTGCTAGTGGTTTGGTACAGCTGGACAGGGTTCGACATCAGCCCCAGCATTTT,CASGLVQLDRVRHQPQHF
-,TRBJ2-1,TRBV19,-,TGTGCCAGTAAATGGGGGACACATTACAATGAGCAGTTCTTC,CASKWGTHYNEQFF
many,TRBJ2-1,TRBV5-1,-,TGCGCCAGCAAGGAGACAGGATACAATGAGCAGTTCTTC,CASKETGYNEQFF
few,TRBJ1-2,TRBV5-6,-,TGTGCCAGCAGCTTGGCCGTCGGATTCTATGGCTACACCTTC,CASSLAVGFYGYTF
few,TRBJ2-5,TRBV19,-,TGTGCCAGTAGTAGCCCTCAGGGGCGAGCCATACAAGAGACCCAGTACTTC,CASSSPQGRAIQETQYF
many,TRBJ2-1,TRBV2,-,TGTGCCAGCAGTACTAGAATATCCTACAATGAGCAGTTCTTC,CASSTRISYNEQFF
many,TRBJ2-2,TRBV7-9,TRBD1,TGTGCCAGCAGCTTGGAGACAGGGCAGAACACCGGGGAGCTGTTTTTT,CASSLETGQNTGELFF
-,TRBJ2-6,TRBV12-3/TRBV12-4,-,TGTGCCAGGAGTCTATGGGCGTCCGGGGCCAACGTCCTGACTTTC,CARSLWASGANVLTF
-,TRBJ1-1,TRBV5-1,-,TGCGCCAGCAGCTTAGAACACTCTAACACTGAAGCTTTCTTT,CASSLEHSNTEAFF
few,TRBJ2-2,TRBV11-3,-,TGTGCCAGCAGCTTAGGCATTGCCACCGGGGAGCTGTTTTTT,CASSLGIATGELFF
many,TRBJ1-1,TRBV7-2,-,TGTGCCAGCAGCTTAGAACGCCTGGATGAAGCTTTCTTT,CASSLERLDEAFF
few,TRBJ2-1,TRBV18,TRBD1,TGTGCCAGCTCACCACCGATGGGACAGGGGGCAAGGAATGAGCAGTTCTTC,CASSPPMGQGARNEQFF
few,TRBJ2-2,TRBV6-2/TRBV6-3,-,TGTGCCAGCAGTACCCCGCTAGAAGGCACCGGGGAGCTGTTTTTT,CASSTPLEGTGELFF
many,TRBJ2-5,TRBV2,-,TGTGCCAGCAGTCCGGCCAGCCGGGAAAGGGAGACCCAGTACTTC,CASSPASRERETQYF
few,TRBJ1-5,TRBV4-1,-,TGCGCCAGCAGCCAAGACACGGGGGGCCCGAATCAGCCCCAGCATTTT,CASSQDTGGPNQPQHF
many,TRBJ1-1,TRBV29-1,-,TGCAGCGTTCGACAAGCTGAAGCTTTCTTT,CSVRQAEAFF
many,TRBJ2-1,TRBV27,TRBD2,TGTGCCAGCAGCTGGACTAGCGGAAATGAGCAGTTCTTC,CASSWTSGNEQFF
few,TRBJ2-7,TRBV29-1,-,TGCAGCGTTGAAGATCACAGCTCCGAGCAGTACTTC,CSVEDHSSEQYF
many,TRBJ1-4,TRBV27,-,TGTGCCAGCAGTTTACTCTCGGCAGGGGATGAAAAACTGTTTTTT,CASSLLSAGDEKLFF
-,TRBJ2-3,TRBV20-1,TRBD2,TGCAGTGCTAGAGATCCGGCTAGCCGGGGGGGCACAGATACGCAGTATTTT,CSARDPASRGGTDTQYF
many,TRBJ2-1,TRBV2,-,TGTGCCAGCAGTGACGGCAGGGGTGCCTACAATGAGCAGTTCTTC,CASSDGRGAYNEQFF
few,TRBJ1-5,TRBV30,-,TGTGCCTGGAGTGTAAAGGGGCATAATCAGCCCCAGCATTTT,CAWSVKGHNQPQHF
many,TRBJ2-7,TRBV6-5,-,TGTGCCAGCAGTTACTCAGTTCTGGGAATCGAGCAGTACTTC,CASSYSVLGIEQYF
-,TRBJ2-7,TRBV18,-,TGTGCCAGCTCACCTGAGGGGCGCCCGAAGGACGAGCAGTACTTC,CASSPEGRPKDEQYF
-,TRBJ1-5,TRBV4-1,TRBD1,TGCGCCAGCAGCCACCCGAACTTCCGGGACAGCAGAAGCCGGAATCAGCCCCAGCATTTT,CASSHPNFRDSRSRNQPQHF
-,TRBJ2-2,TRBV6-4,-,TGTGCCAGCAGTGACTCGAAGGGTACCGGGGAGCTGTTTTTT,CASSDSKGTGELFF